The text below deals with one T cell receptor beta chain. What it recognizes is unknown. This record belongs to a study of cytomegalovirus exposure and HLA in healthy donors. Study information: It was reported in a later analysis that the 120 or so validation repertoires used the same platform as the 550 to 800 first-cohort repertoires.

The assay was immunoSEQ multiplex PCR, and TCRdb's table has in-frame clones only and misses some. Among roughly 200,000 clones listed, about 89% were seen once. The study's findings and limits: Three chains linked to CMV were shown in vitro to be specific for CMV antigens.

Specimen: PBMCs. This receptor was identified in a man younger than 45 in good health and CMV-seropositive.

The DNA for the CDR3 is TGTGCCAGTAGTGTGACAGGGAACACCGGGGAGCTGTTTTTT. It is translated as CASSVTGNTGELFF. The chain carries TRBV19 and TRBJ2-2; maybe TRBD1 (6 bases). The CDR3 covers 14 residues. Germline CDR1 reads LNHDA; CDR2 reads SQIVND (reference sequence). Trimming shortened V by 5 bases and J by 1 base, and 8 bases separated the two germline ends.